This T cell receptor (beta chain) was sequenced during a study of TIL therapy for anti-PD-1-resistant metastatic lung cancer. The overall study: Tumors carried a median around 1.4 non-synonymous mutations per megabase.

Time point in this sample: pre-treatment sample, taken before nivolumab and TIL therapy. Sequencing used immunoSEQ v3. Only in-frame clones appear in the TCRdb table, and some are missing; sequencing was by immunoSEQ multiplex PCR. This sample carries approximately 40,000 clones, around 70% of them seen once, and the ten largest clones take 4.5% to 6%. V was trimmed by 2 bases and J by 2 bases, leaving 10 bases between them. CDR3 length: 15 residues. The germline V gene has CDR1 MDHEN and CDR2 SYDVKM. The TCR originated in a person between 25 and 80 years old with non-small cell lung cancer. The V call is TRBV28, the J call TRBJ1-3; D is perhaps TRBD1 (5 bases). The sequencing used blood, collected at baseline. Here the CDR3 reads CASSLRSGTGNTIYF. DNA of the CDR3: TGTGCCAGCAGTTTACGCTCAGGGACTGGAAACACCATATATTTT.